Following are 3 T cell receptor beta chains from one sample sequenced in a study of blood T cell repertoires in COVID-19 (dated by TCRdb to 2019 to 2021). Library preparation employed the immunoSEQ multiplex PCR assay. TCRdb provides this immuneACCESS table in a form limited to in-frame rearrangements. Some clones are lacking; in checked studies, under half of them reflect an unresolved V gene, and why the rest are absent is not known. This sample comprises around 94,000 clones, around four fifths of them detected only once. In total, the top ten clones hold about 3.4% of the sample. Material: peripheral blood. These receptors all come from a man over 45 with acute or convalescent COVID-19.

The chain has TRBV4-3 and TRBJ2-6; 10 nucleotides align to TRBD1. V shed 6 bases, J shed 3 bases, and the junction held 5 bases outside the gene matches. CDR3 length equals 16 residues. CDR1 and CDR2 (germline): LGHNA, YSLEER. In DNA, the CDR3 is TGCGCCAGCAGGCCCGGGACAGGGGTTGGGGCCAACGTCCTGACTTTC. Its translation is CASRPGTGVGANVLTF.

The J gene is TRBJ2-1, the V gene TRBV6-1; 10 bases fit TRBD2. The length of the CDR3 is 17 residues. Germline-derived CDR1 and CDR2 are MNHNS and SASEGT. Trimming cost V 4 bases and J 2 bases; bases outside gene matches: 8. CDR3 loop: CASSGKREGLPYNEQFF. The CDR3 region has the DNA TGTGCCAGCAGTGGTAAGCGGGAGGGCCTTCCCTACAATGAGCAGTTCTTC.

V usage is TRBV6-5 and J usage is TRBJ2-2, with D possibly matching TRBD1 (7 bases). The germline V gene encodes CDR1 MNHEY and CDR2 SVGAGI. This CDR3 is 15 amino acids long. V was pared by 6 bases and J by 8 bases, with 19 bases between. CDR3: CASRPTSTGTGELFF. In nucleotides, the CDR3 is TGTGCCAGCAGACCTACCTCGACAGGGACTGGGGAGCTGTTTTTT.